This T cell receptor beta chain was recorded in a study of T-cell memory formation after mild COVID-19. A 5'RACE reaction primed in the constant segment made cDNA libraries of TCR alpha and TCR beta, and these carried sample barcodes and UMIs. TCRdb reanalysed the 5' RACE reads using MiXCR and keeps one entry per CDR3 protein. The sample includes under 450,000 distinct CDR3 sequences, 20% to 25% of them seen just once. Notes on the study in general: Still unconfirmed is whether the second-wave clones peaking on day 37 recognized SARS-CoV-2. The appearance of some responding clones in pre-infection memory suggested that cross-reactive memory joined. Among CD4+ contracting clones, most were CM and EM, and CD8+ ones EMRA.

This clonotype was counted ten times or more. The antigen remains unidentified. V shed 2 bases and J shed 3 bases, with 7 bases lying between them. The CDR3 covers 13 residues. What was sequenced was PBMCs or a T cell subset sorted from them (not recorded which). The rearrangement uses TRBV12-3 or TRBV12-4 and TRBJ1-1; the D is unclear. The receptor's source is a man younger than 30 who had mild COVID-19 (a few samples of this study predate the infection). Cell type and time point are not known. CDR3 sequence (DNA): TGTGCCAGCAGTTTACGTTGGGACACTGAAGCTTTCTTT. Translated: CASSLRWDTEAFF.